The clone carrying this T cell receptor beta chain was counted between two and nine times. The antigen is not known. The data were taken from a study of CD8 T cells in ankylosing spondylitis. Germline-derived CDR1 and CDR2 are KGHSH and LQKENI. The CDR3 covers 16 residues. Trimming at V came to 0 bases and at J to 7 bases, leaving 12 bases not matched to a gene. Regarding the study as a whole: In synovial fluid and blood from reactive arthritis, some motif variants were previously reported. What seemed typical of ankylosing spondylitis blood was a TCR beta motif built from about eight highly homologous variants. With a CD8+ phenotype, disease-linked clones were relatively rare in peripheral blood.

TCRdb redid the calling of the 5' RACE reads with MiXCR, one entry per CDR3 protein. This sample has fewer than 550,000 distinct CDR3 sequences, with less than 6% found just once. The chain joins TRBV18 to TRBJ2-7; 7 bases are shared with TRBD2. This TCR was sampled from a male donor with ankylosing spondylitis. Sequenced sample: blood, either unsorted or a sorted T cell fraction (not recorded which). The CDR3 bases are TGTGCCAGCTCACCACCGGAGCCTAGCGGCCCTCTGGAGCAGTACTTC. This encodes CASSPPEPSGPLEQYF.